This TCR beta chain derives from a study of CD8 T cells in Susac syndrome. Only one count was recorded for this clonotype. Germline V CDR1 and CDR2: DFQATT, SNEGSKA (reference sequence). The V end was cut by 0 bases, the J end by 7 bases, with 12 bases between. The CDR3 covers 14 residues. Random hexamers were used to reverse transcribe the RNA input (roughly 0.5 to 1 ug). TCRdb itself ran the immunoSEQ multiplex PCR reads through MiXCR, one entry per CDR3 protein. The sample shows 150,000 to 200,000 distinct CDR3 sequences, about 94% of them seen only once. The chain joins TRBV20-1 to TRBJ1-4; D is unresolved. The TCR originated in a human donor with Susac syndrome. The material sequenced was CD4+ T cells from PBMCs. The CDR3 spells CSARDGEGGEKLFF. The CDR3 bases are TGCAGTGCTAGAGATGGGGAAGGCGGTGAAAAACTGTTTTTT.